This TCR beta chain was profiled in a study of blood T cell repertoires in COVID-19. Study overall: Samples taken during acute and convalescent COVID-19 were collected in the United States, Italy and Spain. PBMCs, B-cell-depleted T cells, or T cells provided the cDNA or gDNA that made up the material.

Seattle's cohort entered during active infection and was followed longitudinally. CDR3 length: 12 residues. The V segment lost 10 bases and the J segment 10 bases; nucleotides outside the gene matches: 9. Authors' processing steps: Amplification of reference gene primers provided the estimated nucleated cell counts. TCRdb's copy holds only in-frame clones and misses some; the assay was immunoSEQ multiplex PCR. D and trimming come from the DNA, and the V and J calls and clone size come from that table. The sample records more than 250,000 clones, 90% being singletons. Specimen: peripheral blood. This sequence originates from a woman in her 50s with COVID-19, enrolled during active disease. The chain is built from TRBV12-3 or TRBV12-4 and TRBJ1-1; TRBD1 agrees at 10 bases. The CDR3 here is CANSPDRGRAFF. CDR3 bases: TGTGCCAACAGCCCCGACAGGGGGCGAGCTTTCTTT.